The rows below give T cell receptor beta chains drawn from one sample of a study of blood T cell repertoires in COVID-19. Repertoires were generated with immunoSEQ multiplex PCR, while TCRdb's copy carries only in-frame clones and drops some. Of over 120,000 clones listed, 80% to 90% were seen once; the top ten hold 35% to 40%. Material: peripheral blood. The receptors shown here come from a middle-aged man who had recovered from COVID-19. The CDR3 runs from the conserved cysteine through the conserved F or W. Each record gives: V gene, J gene, clone size, D gene, CDR3 DNA, CDR3 protein. D genes are given only for firm matches. The listing skips clone size in some rows; elsewhere it reads once, few, many or a size class.

>TRBV6-2/TRBV6-3|TRBJ2-2|.|TRBD1
TGTGCCAGCAGTTGGACAGGGGCCGGGGAGCTGTTTTTT
CASSWTGAGELFF
>TRBV7-8|TRBJ2-7|.|TRBD2
TGTGCCAGCAGCTTGACTAGCGGGGGCCATTACGAGCAGTACTTC
CASSLTSGGHYEQYF
>TRBV7-9|TRBJ2-7|once|.
TGTGCCAGCAGCCCCGGGACACCCTCCGAGGGCGGGTCAGCCTACGAGCAGTACTTC
CASSPGTPSEGGSAYEQYF
>TRBV2|TRBJ1-4|.|TRBD1
TGTGCCAGCAGTCGTGGACAGGGGGAACATGAAAAACTGTTTTTT
CASSRGQGEHEKLFF
>TRBV19|TRBJ2-1|.|TRBD2
TGTGCCAGTAGTATTAGGAGCGGGGGCTCCTACAATGAGCAGTTCTTC
CASSIRSGGSYNEQFF
>TRBV6-6|TRBJ1-5|.|.
TGTGCCAGCAGTTACGACAGTTATAGCAATCAGCCCCAGCATTTT
CASSYDSYSNQPQHF
>TRBV5-8|TRBJ2-5|.|.
TGTGCCAGCAGCTCTCTGCGGGCCCAGTACTTC
CASSSLRAQYF
>TRBV3-1/TRBV3-2|TRBJ1-2|.|.
TGTGCCAGCAGTGCTACAGCGGGAAGAGGCTACACCTTC
CASSATAGRGYTF
>TRBV12-3/TRBV12-4|TRBJ1-2|.|.
TGTGCCAGCAGTTTAGCGCAACTATATGGCTACACCTTC
CASSLAQLYGYTF
>TRBV6-2/TRBV6-3|TRBJ1-1|.|.
TGTGCCAGCAGTTACTCTGGCAGATCGAACACTGAAGCTTTCTTT
CASSYSGRSNTEAFF
>TRBV12-3/TRBV12-4|TRBJ1-2|.|TRBD1
TGTGCCACGCGGACAGGGGACTATGGCTACACCTTC
CATRTGDYGYTF
>TRBV5-6|TRBJ2-3|.|.
TGTGCCAGCAGCTTGCAGGGCCGCAGTCCAGATACGCAGTATTTT
CASSLQGRSPDTQYF
>TRBV7-2|TRBJ1-2|.|TRBD1
TGTGCCAGCAGCCCTAGGGGGCGATTCAGGAATGGCTACACCTTC
CASSPRGRFRNGYTF
>TRBV27|TRBJ2-1|.|.
TGTGCCAGCAGTTTATTCGGGTACGGCAGCTCCTACAATGAGCAGTTCTTC
CASSLFGYGSSYNEQFF
>TRBV25-1|TRBJ1-4|.|TRBD1
TGTGCCAGCAGTGTCCAGGGGGATGAAAAACTGTTTTTT
CASSVQGDEKLFF
>TRBV5-6|TRBJ2-2|once|TRBD2
TGTGCCAGCAGCCCTGTTAGCGGGGGGAGCAGCACCGGGGAGCTGTTTTTT
CASSPVSGGSSTGELFF